The clone carrying this T cell receptor (beta chain) was counted a few times. In the original processing: It was from reference gene primer amplification that nucleated cell counts were estimated. Sequenced by immunoSEQ multiplex PCR; TCRdb stores in-frame clones only, minus some. The V and J calls and the clone size are those of that table, but D and trimming were determined from the DNA. This table has around 300,000 clones, 87% appearing once. The sample originates from a study of blood T cell repertoires in COVID-19. Whole-study context: Sources were T cells, B-cell-depleted T cells, or PBMCs; the material itself was cDNA or gDNA.

This CDR3 is 14 amino acids long. Trimming took 4 bases from V and 0 from J; bases not matched to a gene: 1. Germline lookup yields CDR1 LGHDT and CDR2 YNNKEL (reference sequence). J is TRBJ2-7 and V is TRBV3-1 (or the pseudogene TRBV3-2), with 9 nucleotides matching TRBD1. What was sequenced was peripheral blood. The clonotype was recovered from a man aged 50 to 60 with active or convalescent COVID-19. The CDR3 DNA reads as TGTGCCAGCAGCCCGGGACAGGGCTCCTACGAGCAGTACTTC. It translates to CASSPGQGSYEQYF.